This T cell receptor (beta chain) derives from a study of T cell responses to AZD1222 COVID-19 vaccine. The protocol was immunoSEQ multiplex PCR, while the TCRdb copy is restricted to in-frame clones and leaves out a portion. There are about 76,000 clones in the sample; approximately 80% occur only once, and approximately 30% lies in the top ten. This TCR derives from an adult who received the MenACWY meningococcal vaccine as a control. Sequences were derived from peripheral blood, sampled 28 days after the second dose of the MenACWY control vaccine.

The CDR3 reads CASSLQGASQPQHF. The CDR3 DNA follows: TGTGCCAGCAGCCTTCAGGGGGCCAGTCAGCCCCAGCATTTT. The genes are TRBV6-6 and TRBJ1-5, with TRBD1 matching over 8 bases. The CDR3 spans 14 residues. Germline V CDR1 and CDR2: MNHNY, SVGAGI (reference sequence). J lost 6 bases, V lost 6 bases, and 7 bases had no gene match.